This entry is about one TCR beta chain. The record originates from a study of beta chain features in type 1 diabetes. cDNA synthesis used the whole RNA isolate, giving expressed TCRB sequences. Clones were sequenced by immunoSEQ multiplex PCR, and TCRdb holds only the in-frame ones, with some missing. The sample yields 300,000 to 350,000 clones, around 8% seen once. Looked up from germline, CDR1 is MDHEN and CDR2 is SYDVKM. The CDR3 totals 13 residues. Trimming left V 11 bases short and J 4 bases short, with 15 bases between. The clonotype comes from a woman aged 18-35 years in good health. The chain combines TRBV28 with TRBJ1-5; D is unresolved. The sample taken for sequencing was central memory CD4+ T cells from blood. CDR3 in amino acids: CAAVHSGNQPQHF. The CDR3 bases are TGTGCCGCGGTCCACTCGGGAAATCAGCCCCAGCATTTT.